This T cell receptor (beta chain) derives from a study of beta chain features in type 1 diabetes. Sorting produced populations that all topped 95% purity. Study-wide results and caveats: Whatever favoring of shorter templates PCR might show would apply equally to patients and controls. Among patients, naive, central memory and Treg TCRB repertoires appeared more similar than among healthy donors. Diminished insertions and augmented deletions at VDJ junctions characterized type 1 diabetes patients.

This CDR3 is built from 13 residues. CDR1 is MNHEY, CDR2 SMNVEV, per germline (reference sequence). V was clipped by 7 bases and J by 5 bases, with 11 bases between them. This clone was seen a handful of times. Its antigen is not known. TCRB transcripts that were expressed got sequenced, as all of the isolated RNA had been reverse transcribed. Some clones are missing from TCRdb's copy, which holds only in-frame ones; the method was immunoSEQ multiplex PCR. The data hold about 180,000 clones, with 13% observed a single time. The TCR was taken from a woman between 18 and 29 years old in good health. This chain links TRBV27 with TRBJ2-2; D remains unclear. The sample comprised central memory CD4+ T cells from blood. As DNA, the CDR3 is TGTGCCAGCACCCAGACTCCAACCGGGGAGCTGTTTTTT. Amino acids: CASTQTPTGELFF.